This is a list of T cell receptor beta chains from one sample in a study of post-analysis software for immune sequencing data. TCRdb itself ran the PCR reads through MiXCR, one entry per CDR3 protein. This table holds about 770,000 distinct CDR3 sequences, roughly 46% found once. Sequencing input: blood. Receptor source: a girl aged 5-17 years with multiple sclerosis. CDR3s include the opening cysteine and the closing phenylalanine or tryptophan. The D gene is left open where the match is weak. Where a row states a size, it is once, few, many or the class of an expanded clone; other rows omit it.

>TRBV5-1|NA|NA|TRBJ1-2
TGCGCCAGCAGCTTGACCCGACAGACGGGCTACACCTTC
CASSLTRQTGYTF
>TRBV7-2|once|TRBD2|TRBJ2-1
TGTGCCAGCAGCGCGCTAGGGGCTAGCGGAGAGAATGAGCAGTTCTTC
CASSALGASGENEQFF
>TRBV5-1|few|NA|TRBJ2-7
TGCGCCAGCACCCCTCTTCCCATAGGGTCCGAGCAGTACTTC
CASTPLPIGSEQYF
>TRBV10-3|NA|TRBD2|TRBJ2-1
TGTGCCATCAGTGAGGGCGGGAGGTCCCTCCGCAATGAGCAGTTCTTC
CAISEGGRSLRNEQFF
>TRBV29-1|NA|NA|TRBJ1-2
TGCAGCGGGGGGGAGGACGAATATGGCTACACCTTC
CSGGEDEYGYTF
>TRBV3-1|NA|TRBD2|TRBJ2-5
TGTGCCAGCAGCCTTCTTGGGAGCGGGGCCCGAGAGACCCAGTACTTC
CASSLLGSGARETQYF
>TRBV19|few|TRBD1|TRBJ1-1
TGTGCCAGTAGTACCTTCAGACAGGGTCCTAACACTGAAGCTTTCTTT
CASSTFRQGPNTEAFF
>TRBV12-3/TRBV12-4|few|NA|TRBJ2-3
TGTGCCAGCAGTTTGAACCCAGAGAGCACAGATACGCAGTATTTT
CASSLNPESTDTQYF
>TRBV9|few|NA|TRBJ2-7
TGTGCCAGCAGCGTAGGGGGACTTACATACGAGCAGTACTTC
CASSVGGLTYEQYF
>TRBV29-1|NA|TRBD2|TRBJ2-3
TGCAGCGCTACGGTTAGCGGGGCGGTTGATACGCAGTATTTT
CSATVSGAVDTQYF
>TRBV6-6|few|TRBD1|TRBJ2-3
TGTGCCAGCAGCCCCCGACAGGGGGGAGGCACAGATACGCAGTATTTT
CASSPRQGGGTDTQYF
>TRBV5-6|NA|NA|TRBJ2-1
TGTGCCAGCAGGGGCGGGACTGAATCTCTCAATGAGCAGTTCTTC
CASRGGTESLNEQFF
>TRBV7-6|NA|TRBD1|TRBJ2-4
TGTGCCAGCAGCTTAGGGACAGGGGACATTCAGTACTTC
CASSLGTGDIQYF
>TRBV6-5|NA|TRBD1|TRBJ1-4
TGTGCCAGCACCCGGACAGGGGATGAAAAACTGTTTTTT
CASTRTGDEKLFF
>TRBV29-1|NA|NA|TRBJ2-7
TGCAGCGTTGAAGAAGAGGGGCTACTCTCCTACGAGCAGTACTTC
CSVEEEGLLSYEQYF
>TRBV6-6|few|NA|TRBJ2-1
TGTGCCAGCAGTACCTGGGCGGGATCATACAATGAGCAGTTCTTC
CASSTWAGSYNEQFF
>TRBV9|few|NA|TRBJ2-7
TGTCCCAGCAGCGTAGCCGGTAGCCCCTACGAGCAGTACTTC
CPSSVAGSPYEQYF
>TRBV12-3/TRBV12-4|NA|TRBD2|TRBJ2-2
TGTGCCAGCAGTCCCGGACTAGCGGGGATAACCGGGGAGCTGTTTTTT
CASSPGLAGITGELFF
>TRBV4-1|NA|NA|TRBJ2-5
TGCGCCAGCAGCCAAGATTATAGACAAGAGACCCAGTACTTC
CASSQDYRQETQYF
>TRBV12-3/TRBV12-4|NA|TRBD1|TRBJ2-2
TGTGCCAGCAGGACAGGGGGCGCGGGGACCGGGGAGCTGTTTTTT
CASRTGGAGTGELFF
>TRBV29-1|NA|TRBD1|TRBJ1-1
TGCAGCGTTGAGACAGGGGGGAGGAACACTGAAGCTTTCTTT
CSVETGGRNTEAFF
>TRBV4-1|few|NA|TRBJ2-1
TGCGCCAGCAGCCAAGCACCAGTATCCCTCAATGAGCAGTTCTTC
CASSQAPVSLNEQFF
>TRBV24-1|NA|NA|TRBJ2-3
TGTGCCACCAGTCATCCGGGACCATCGCACACAGATACGCAGTATTTT
CATSHPGPSHTDTQYF
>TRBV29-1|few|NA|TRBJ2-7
TGCAGCGTAGGCACAGATGATCCCGAGCAGTACTTC
CSVGTDDPEQYF
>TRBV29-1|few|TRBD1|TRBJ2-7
TGCAGCGTTGAAGCGGTTGGACAGGGATTGAACGAGCAGTACTTC
CSVEAVGQGLNEQYF
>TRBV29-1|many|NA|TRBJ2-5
TGCAGCGTTGCCTGGGAGACCCAGTACTTC
CSVAWETQYF
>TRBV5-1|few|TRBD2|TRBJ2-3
TGCGCCAGCAGCTTGGCCCGAACTAGCGGGGTAACTAGCACAGATACGCAGTATTTT
CASSLARTSGVTSTDTQYF
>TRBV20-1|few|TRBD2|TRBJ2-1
TGCAGTGCTCCTACTAGCGCTGCCTACAATGAGCAGTTCTTC
CSAPTSAAYNEQFF
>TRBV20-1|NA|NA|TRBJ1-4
TGCAGTGCAGCCGACAGTGTTTATGAAAAACTGTTTTTT
CSAADSVYEKLFF
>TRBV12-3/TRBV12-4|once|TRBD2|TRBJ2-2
TGTGCCAGCAGTCCGCGGGAGGTCGGCACCGGGGAGCTGTTTTTT
CASSPREVGTGELFF
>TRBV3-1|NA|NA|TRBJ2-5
TGTGCCAGCAGCCAAGCAGAGACCCAGTACTTC
CASSQAETQYF
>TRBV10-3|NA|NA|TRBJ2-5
TGTGCCATCAGTGAGAGTAGCGACGGTTACAATGAGCAGTACTTC
CAISESSDGYNEQYF